This T cell receptor beta chain was profiled in a study of T cell repertoires in cytomegalovirus infection. A single record per CDR3 protein comes from TCRdb applying MiXCR to the reads. Of approximately 990,000 distinct CDR3 sequences listed, approximately 32% were seen once; the top ten hold roughly 13%. V gave up 5 bases and J gave up 5 bases, with 16 bases separating them. The CDR3 length is 16 residues. Germline V gene lookup returns CDR1 MNHEY and CDR2 SVGAGI. In the case of this clonotype: The antigen is unknown.

This receptor was obtained from a human donor in good health (CMV status not recorded). Some clones in this sample may be carry-over from other donors' samples. The gene calls are TRBV6-5 and TRBJ1-6; D may be TRBD1 (5 bases). The sample here was cultured CD8+ T cells from PBMCs, taken from culture after CMV antigen stimulation. The CDR3 here is CASSRNRGRDNSPLHF. The CDR3 nucleotides are TGTGCCAGCAGTCGAAACCGGGGCAGAGATAATTCACCCCTCCACTTT.